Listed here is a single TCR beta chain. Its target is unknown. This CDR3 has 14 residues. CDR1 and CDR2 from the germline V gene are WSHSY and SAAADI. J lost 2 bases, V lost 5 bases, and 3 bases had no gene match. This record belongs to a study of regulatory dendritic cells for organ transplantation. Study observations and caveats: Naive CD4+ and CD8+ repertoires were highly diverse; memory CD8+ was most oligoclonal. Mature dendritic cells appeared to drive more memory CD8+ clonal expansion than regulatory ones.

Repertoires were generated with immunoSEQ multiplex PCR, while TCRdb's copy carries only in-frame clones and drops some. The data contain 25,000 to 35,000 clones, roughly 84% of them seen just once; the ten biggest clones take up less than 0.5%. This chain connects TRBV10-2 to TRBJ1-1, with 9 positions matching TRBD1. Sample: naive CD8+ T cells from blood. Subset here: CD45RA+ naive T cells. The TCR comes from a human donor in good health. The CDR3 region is CASSNRGRNTEAFF. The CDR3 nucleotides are TGCGCCAGCAGTAACAGGGGGCGAAACACTGAAGCTTTCTTT.